The 26 T cell receptor beta chains given below trace back to one sample, sequenced in a study of blood T cell repertoires in COVID-19. Clones were sequenced by immunoSEQ multiplex PCR, and TCRdb holds only the in-frame ones, with some missing. The top ten clones hold about 4.3% of a sample with under 500,000 clones, more than 85% of them seen once. The sequenced sample consisted of peripheral blood. The receptors come from a young woman with acute or convalescent COVID-19.

The gene calls are TRBV19 and TRBJ1-2, with a tentative D call TRBD1 (5 bases). This CDR3 region has 15 residues. The germline gives CDR1 LNHDA, CDR2 SQIVND (reference sequence). V was shortened by 1 base and J by 3 bases, with 12 bases between the two germline ends. CDR3 in DNA: TGTGCCAGTAGTATAGGGGTACAGGACCACTATGGCTACACCTTC. It is translated as CASSIGVQDHYGYTF.

This clone was seen only once. The chain is built from TRBV5-8 and TRBJ2-6, with TRBD2 matching over 8 bases. V was clipped by 4 bases and J by 4 bases; unmatched bases: 7. Germline V CDR1 and CDR2: SGHTS, YDEGEE. This CDR3 region has 16 residues. DNA for the CDR3: TGTGCCAGCAGCCACCGGGGGGGCGCCGGGGCCAACGTCCTGACTTTC. Its translation is CASSHRGGAGANVLTF.

The sample holds one count of this clone. This chain joins TRBV6-5 and TRBJ2-1, with 9 bases matching TRBD1. Germline V lookup: CDR1 MNHEY, CDR2 SVGAGI. V was clipped by 10 bases and J by 7 bases; unmatched bases: 8. This CDR3 has 13 residues. This CDR3 reads CAIGTGNRNEQFF. In DNA form, the CDR3 reads TGTGCCATCGGGACAGGGAACAGGAATGAGCAGTTCTTC.

The chain couples TRBV30 to TRBJ1-6; the D gene is possibly TRBD1 (5 bases). The CDR3 covers 13 residues. Trimming left V 2 bases short and J 9 bases short, with 11 bases between. Per germline, CDR1 GTSNPN and CDR2 SVGIG (reference sequence). CDR3 DNA: TGTGCCTGGAGTCCAATGACAGTTTCACCCCTCCACTTT. It is translated as CAWSPMTVSPLHF. Complete variable domain (other parts from reference TRBV30 and TRBJ1-6): SQTIHQWPATLVQPVGSPLSLECTVEGTSNPNLYWYRQAAGRGLQLLFYSVGIGQISSEVPQNLSASRPQDRQFILSSKKLLLSDSGFYLCAWSPMTVSPLHFGNGTRLTVT.

The CDR3, as DNA: TGTGCCAGCAGCCGATACGACAAGAGCTCTGGAAACACCATATATTTT. Its protein product is CASSRYDKSSGNTIYF. V gene TRBV7-9 combines with J gene TRBJ1-3; no definite D call. Germline CDR1 and CDR2: SEHNR and FQNEAQ (reference sequence). The ends were cut back, 5 bases at V and 0 bases at J, with 14 bases in the middle. The CDR3 is 16 residues long.

The CDR3 DNA reads as TGCGCCAGCAGCTTGGGGGGACAGGGAATATCTGGAAACACCATATATTTT. Encoded protein: CASSLGGQGISGNTIYF. The rearrangement links TRBV5-1 to TRBJ1-3, with TRBD1 matching over 9 bases. The CDR3 totals 17 residues. The trim removed 0 bases at V and 1 base at J, leaving 5 bases unmatched. Germline values: CDR1 SGHRS, CDR2 YFSETQ. The full variable domain, in which reference TRBV5-1 and TRBJ1-3 provide the parts outside the CDR3, is KAGVTQTPRYLIKTRGQQVTLSCSPISGHRSVSWYQQTPGQGLQFLFEYFSETQRNKGNFPGRFSGRQFSNSRSEMNVSTLELGDSALYLCASSLGGQGISGNTIYFGEGSWLTVV.

This chain connects TRBV28 to TRBJ1-4; TRBD1 agrees at 7 bases. The junction had 5 bases not matched to a gene; V was cut back by 4 bases and J by 0 bases. The CDR3 contains 16 residues. Germline loops: CDR1 MDHEN, CDR2 SYDVKM. CDR3 bases: TGTGCCAGCAGTTCAACAGGGGCTGCAACTAATGAAAAACTGTTTTTT. It codes for CASSSTGAATNEKLFF.

The V gene is TRBV6-2 or TRBV6-3, the J gene TRBJ2-7, with D possibly matching TRBD2 (6 bases). This CDR3 contains 14 residues. The ends were cut back, 2 bases at V and 4 bases at J, with 12 bases in the middle. Germline V lookup: CDR1 MNHEY, CDR2 SVGEGT. This CDR3 is CASSYGRGGYEQYF. The CDR3 DNA follows: TGTGCCAGCAGTTACGGGCGAGGAGGGTACGAGCAGTACTTC.

This clone was detected only once. This sequence joins TRBV10-1 and TRBJ1-5; D is unclear. Trimming took 8 bases from V and 0 from J, leaving 11 bases between them. The CDR3 spans 14 residues. Germline V gives CDR1 WNHNN, CDR2 SYGVQD (reference sequence). CDR3 in amino acids: CASSLHNSNQPQHF. The CDR3 DNA is TGCGCCAGCTCATTACACAATAGCAATCAGCCCCAGCATTTT.

The chain combines TRBV7-6 with TRBJ2-3; D not certain. The CDR3 runs 15 residues. With 1 base removed from V and 4 bases from J, the gap between germline ends came to 12 bases. Germline loops: CDR1 SGHVS, CDR2 FNYEAQ. The DNA for the CDR3 is TGTGCCAGCAGCTTAGTTGGTGGTCAGGCAGATACGCAGTATTTT. Protein sequence: CASSLVGGQADTQYF.

The V gene is TRBV24-1, the J gene TRBJ2-5; 11 bases map to TRBD2. This CDR3 is built from 15 residues. V shed 5 bases and J 2 bases; nucleotides not matched to a gene: 3. The germline V gene has CDR1 KGHDR and CDR2 SFDVKD. CDR3 sequence: CATSGSGGEQETQYF. The CDR3 region has the DNA TGTGCCACCAGTGGTAGCGGGGGGGAACAAGAGACCCAGTACTTC.

The chain combines TRBV2 with TRBJ2-5; 9 bases align to TRBD2. Germline V gene data show CDR1 as SNHLY and CDR2 as FYNNEI. Trimming cost V 7 bases and J 5 bases; bases outside gene matches: 11. This CDR3 contains 15 residues. The CDR3 DNA reads TGTGCCAGCAAAAGGTCTAGCGGGGCCCGGGAGACCCAGTACTTC. This codes for CASKRSSGARETQYF.

This clone has just a few counts. The J gene is TRBJ2-7, the V gene TRBV5-1, with TRBD1 as a possible D gene (6 bases). The CDR3 totals 14 residues. Germline V gene sequence: CDR1 SGHRS, CDR2 YFSETQ. Trimming stripped 4 bases from V and 4 bases from J, with 15 bases between. CDR3 nucleotide sequence: TGCGCCAGCAGCCCGACAGGTTTTGCTTACGAGCAGTACTTC. This codes for CASSPTGFAYEQYF. The complete variable domain, with remaining parts taken from reference TRBV5-1 and TRBJ2-7, reads KAGVTQTPRYLIKTRGQQVTLSCSPISGHRSVSWYQQTPGQGLQFLFEYFSETQRNKGNFPGRFSGRQFSNSRSEMNVSTLELGDSALYLCASSPTGFAYEQYFGPGTRLTVT.

As for this clone: The sample holds other DNA sequences that translate to the same CDR3. This chain connects TRBV28 to TRBJ2-7; unclear D gene. The CDR3 contains 11 residues. Germline-derived CDR1 and CDR2 are MDHEN and SYDVKM. Deletions cut 5 bases from V and 3 bases from J, with 5 bases between. CDR3 DNA: TGTGCCAGCAGTACAAACTACGAGCAGTACTTC. Protein sequence: CASSTNYEQYF.

The V and J genes are TRBV2 and TRBJ1-6; D is perhaps TRBD1 (5 bases). Germline CDR1 reads SNHLY; CDR2 reads FYNNEI. This CDR3 region has 16 residues. Trimming pared 2 bases from V and 0 bases from J, leaving 8 bases between. CDR3 nucleotide sequence: TGTGCCAGCAGTGAACGACAGAGCTCCTATAATTCACCCCTCCACTTT. Residues: CASSERQSSYNSPLHF.

The rearrangement uses TRBV28 and TRBJ2-3; TRBD1 might be the D (5 bases). CDR1 is MDHEN and CDR2 is SYDVKM in the germline V gene. There are 15 residues in the CDR3. Trimming took off 2 bases at V and 0 bases at J, with 9 bases between the two ends. The CDR3 bases are TGTGCCAGCAGTTTAGCAGGGATAAGCACAGATACGCAGTATTTT. This codes for CASSLAGISTDTQYF.

The chain recombines TRBV2 with TRBJ1-3; D call uncertain. The CDR3 extends over 14 amino acids. With 5 bases removed from V and 4 bases from J, the gap between germline ends came to 12 bases. Germline CDR1 SNHLY, CDR2 FYNNEI. The CDR3 bases are TGTGCCAGCAGTCGCCTTATTCGGGGAAACACCATATATTTT. This encodes CASSRLIRGNTIYF. Based on the CDR3 plus reference TRBV2 and TRBJ1-3, the full variable domain is EPEVTQTPSHQVTQMGQEVILRCVPISNHLYFYWYRQILGQKVEFLVSFYNNEISEKSEIFDDQFSVERPDGSNFTLKIRSTKLEDSAMYFCASSRLIRGNTIYFGEGSWLTVV.

The chain employs TRBV13 and TRBJ2-1, with D tentatively TRBD2 (5 bases). The germline gives CDR1 PRHDT, CDR2 FYEKMQ (reference sequence). The CDR3 is 13 amino acids. Trimming removed 1 base from V and 5 bases from J, with 6 bases in between. CDR3 residues: CASSLAGNNEQFF. In DNA, the CDR3 is TGTGCCAGCAGCTTAGCCGGGAACAATGAGCAGTTCTTC.

The chain uses TRBV28 and TRBJ2-7; 7 positions match TRBD1. V was clipped by 4 bases and J by 3 bases; unmatched bases: 9. CDR1 MDHEN and CDR2 SYDVKM come from the germline V gene. CDR3 size: 15 residues. DNA of the CDR3: TGTGCCAGCAGTTCCTCCGGGACAGACCACTACGAGCAGTACTTC. Amino acid sequence: CASSSSGTDHYEQYF.

This chain joins TRBV28 and TRBJ2-6; 8 bases align to TRBD1. Germline loops: CDR1 MDHEN, CDR2 SYDVKM. Losses at the gene ends were 2 bases for V and 3 bases for J; bases not matched to a gene: 3. The CDR3 sequence is 16 residues long. CDR3 residues: CASSLRTGNGANVLTF. The CDR3 DNA is TGTGCCAGCAGTTTACGGACAGGGAATGGGGCCAACGTCCTGACTTTC.

The chain recombines TRBV18 with TRBJ1-5; 9 bases are shared with TRBD1. The junction had 12 bases not matched to a gene; V was cut back by 3 bases and J by 3 bases. Germline loops: CDR1 KGHSH, CDR2 LQKENI. The CDR3 is made up of 18 amino acids. DNA for the CDR3: TGTGCCAGCTCACCCTCCGGGACAGGGTTGGAGGACAATCAGCCCCAGCATTTT. Amino acid sequence: CASSPSGTGLEDNQPQHF. The complete variable domain, with remaining parts taken from reference TRBV18 and TRBJ1-5, reads NAGVMQNPRHLVRRRGQEARLRCSPMKGHSHVYWYRQLPEEGLKFMVYLQKENIIDESGMPKERFSAEFPKEGPSILRIQQVVRGDSAAYFCASSPSGTGLEDNQPQHFGDGTRLSIL.

The CDR3 loop reads CASSYGTAERSPLHF. In DNA, the CDR3 is TGTGCCAGCAGCTACGGGACAGCCGAGCGTTCACCCCTCCACTTT. V is TRBV28 and J is TRBJ1-6; TRBD1 agrees at 7 bases. This CDR3 spans 15 amino acids. V was clipped by 6 bases and J by 9 bases; unmatched bases: 11. Germline V lookup: CDR1 MDHEN, CDR2 SYDVKM. Full variable domain (rest looked up from reference TRBV28 and TRBJ1-6): DVKVTQSSRYLVKRTGEKVFLECVQDMDHENMFWYRQDPGLGLRLIYFSYDVKMKEKGDIPEGYSVSREKKERFSLILESASTNQTSMYLCASSYGTAERSPLHFGNGTRLTVT.

The gene calls are TRBV3-1 (or the pseudogene TRBV3-2) and TRBJ2-3, with D possibly matching TRBD2 (6 bases). The CDR3 covers 17 residues. V was cut by 4 bases and J by 2 bases, with 19 bases left in between. Germline V gene lookup returns CDR1 LGHDT and CDR2 YNNKEL (reference sequence). The CDR3 nucleotides read TGTGCCAGCAGCCTCACAGTTGGCGGGGCATACACAGATACGCAGTATTTT. It is translated as CASSLTVGGAYTDTQYF.

The chain carries TRBV15 and TRBJ2-1, with a tentative D call TRBD2 (5 bases). Germline V gene sequence: CDR1 LNHNV, CDR2 YYDKDF (reference sequence). CDR3 length: 16 amino acids. Trimming removed 5 bases at V and 8 bases at J, with 22 bases between. The CDR3 loop reads CATSRGFEGGLHEQFF. DNA of the CDR3: TGTGCCACCAGCCGAGGTTTTGAGGGTGGTTTACATGAGCAGTTCTTC.

The gene calls are TRBV2 and TRBJ2-1; the match to TRBD2 covers 7 bases. The CDR3 spans 17 residues. With V trimmed by 7 bases and J by 4 bases, 16 bases remained unmatched. CDR1 is SNHLY and CDR2 is FYNNEI in the germline V gene. The CDR3 DNA reads as TGTGCCAGCATTCAAACCCGTACTGGGCGGGGGTACAATGAGCAGTTCTTC. It specifies CASIQTRTGRGYNEQFF.

The V and J genes are TRBV27 and TRBJ2-1; D is uncertain. This CDR3 spans 12 amino acids. V was pared by 6 bases and J by 2 bases, with 5 bases between. CDR1 and CDR2 from the germline V gene are MNHEY and SMNVEV (reference sequence). The CDR3, as DNA: TGTGCCAGCAGCGTCCCCTACAATGAGCAGTTCTTC. It yields the protein CASSVPYNEQFF.